These 18 T cell receptor beta chains were all obtained from the same sample, sequenced in a study of blood T cell repertoires in COVID-19. Data came from immunoSEQ multiplex PCR; TCRdb stores just in-frame clones and leaves some out. The sample yields about 80,000 clones, roughly 90% seen once. The sequencing sample was made of peripheral blood. These receptor sequences come from an elderly woman with active or convalescent COVID-19.

The chain carries TRBV28 and TRBJ1-2, with 7 positions matching TRBD1. The germline CDR1 and CDR2 sequences are MDHEN and SYDVKM. This CDR3 is 14 amino acids long. With V trimmed by 3 bases and J by 4 bases, 5 bases remained unmatched. CDR3 amino acids: CASSLVGGFYGYTF. CDR3 nucleotide sequence: TGTGCCAGCAGTTTGGTAGGGGGCTTCTATGGCTACACCTTC.

This clone was recorded only once. The chain employs TRBV7-6 and TRBJ2-6, with D possibly matching TRBD1 (7 bases). This CDR3 is 18 amino acids long. Germline CDR1 and CDR2: SGHVS and FNYEAQ. Trimming pared 5 bases from V and 0 bases from J, leaving 17 bases between. This chain's CDR3 is CASSPQGGASSGANVLTF. CDR3 sequence (DNA): TGTGCCAGCAGCCCCCAGGGGGGCGCGAGCTCTGGGGCCAACGTCCTGACTTTC.

The V and J genes are TRBV5-4 and TRBJ2-3; D possibly corresponds to TRBD2 (6 bases). V gave up 5 bases and J gave up 4 bases, with 8 bases separating them. CDR1 is SGHNT and CDR2 is YYREEE in the germline V gene (reference sequence). The CDR3 totals 12 residues. This CDR3 reads CASSGEADTQYF. The CDR3 DNA sequence: TGTGCCAGCAGTGGGGAGGCAGATACGCAGTATTTT.

The chain links TRBV7-2 to TRBJ1-2; D may be TRBD1 (6 bases). This CDR3 has 14 residues. The V gene lost 2 bases and the J gene lost 3 bases, with 10 bases spanning the gap. From germline, CDR1 is SGHTA and CDR2 FQGNSA. The CDR3 coding sequence is TGTGCCAGCAGCTTACAGGGGCGATACTATGGCTACACCTTC. Translation: CASSLQGRYYGYTF.

This clone has just a few counts. This chain joins TRBV27 and TRBJ2-1; 7 bases agree with TRBD2. CDR1 and CDR2 (germline): MNHEY, SMNVEV (reference sequence). The CDR3 contains 14 residues. V dropped 2 bases and J dropped 6; count of bases not matched to a gene: 4. The CDR3 nucleotides read TGTGCCAGCAGTTTACTAGCGGTCTTCAATGAGCAGTTCTTC. The encoded protein is CASSLLAVFNEQFF.

The genes are TRBV11-2 and TRBJ2-5, with 7 bases identical to TRBD1. The germline CDR1 and CDR2 sequences are SGHAT and FQNNGV. The ends lost 5 bases at V and 5 bases at J; junction bases unmatched: 5. This CDR3 comprises 13 residues. CDR3 nucleotides: TGTGCCAGCAGCCGGGGACAGCTGGAGACCCAGTACTTC. Its translation: CASSRGQLETQYF.

Here the CDR3 DNA reads TGTGCCAGCAGATCCGGGACAGGGGGCGCGAGCTGGACCGGGGAGCTGTTTTTT. Its protein is CASRSGTGGASWTGELFF. V is TRBV28 and J is TRBJ2-2, with 12 bases lining up with TRBD1. The CDR3 contains 18 residues. Germline V CDR1 and CDR2: MDHEN, SYDVKM. J was trimmed by 5 bases and V by 6 bases; bases with no gene match: 13.

CDR3 bases: TGTGCCAGTAGTATTGCGGGAGGGCCGGATGAGCAGTTCTTC. Residues: CASSIAGGPDEQFF. This sequence joins TRBV19 and TRBJ2-1; 9 positions match TRBD2. Germline lookup yields CDR1 LNHDA and CDR2 SQIVND (reference sequence). J was trimmed by 8 bases and V by 3 bases; bases with no gene match: 5. The CDR3 consists of 14 residues.

V gene TRBV12-3 or TRBV12-4 combines with J gene TRBJ1-1; no reliable D call. The CDR3 contains 12 residues. V lost 3 bases and J 0 bases, leaving 2 bases between the germline ends. The CDR3 nucleotides read TGTGCCAGCAGTTTTATGAACACTGAAGCTTTCTTT. This translates into CASSFMNTEAFF.

In this sample, this clone turned up a few times. This chain joins TRBV5-4 and TRBJ2-2, with 10 bases fitting TRBD2. The CDR3 sequence is 15 residues long. V lost 4 bases to trimming and J lost 6 bases; unmatched junction nucleotides: 6. Germline lookup yields CDR1 SGHNT and CDR2 YYREEE (reference sequence). CDR3 DNA sequence: TGTGCCAGCAGCCCCGGAGCGGGAGGGGCCGGGGAGCTGTTTTTT. As protein: CASSPGAGGAGELFF.

The V and J genes are TRBV6-2 or TRBV6-3 and TRBJ2-7, with D maybe TRBD1 (5 bases). Trimming removed 8 bases from V and 4 bases from J, with 18 bases in between. Germline V gives CDR1 MNHEY, CDR2 SVGEGT. The CDR3 is 14 residues long. CDR3 sequence (DNA): TGTGCCAGCCGCCTGCTGGCAGGGCGGTACGAGCAGTACTTC. Translating gives CASRLLAGRYEQYF.

V is TRBV19 and J is TRBJ2-7; 13 bases match TRBD2. The trim removed 0 bases at V and 2 bases at J, leaving 1 base unmatched. CDR1 is LNHDA and CDR2 is SQIVND in the germline V gene (reference sequence). The CDR3 has 16 residues. The DNA of the CDR3 is TGTGCCAGTAGTATAGATGGGACTAGCGGGACCTACGAGCAGTACTTC. Translated, it gives CASSIDGTSGTYEQYF.

CDR3 nucleotide sequence: TGTGCCAGCAGCCTACAGACAGGGGTGGTTGGGGCCAACGTCCTGACTTTC. Its protein is CASSLQTGVVGANVLTF. The chain has TRBV7-2 and TRBJ2-6, with 8 bases lining up with TRBD1. Germline CDR1 is SGHTA and CDR2 is FQGNSA. Germline trimming cut 5 bases from V and 3 bases from J; bases unmatched to any gene: 9. This CDR3 is built from 17 residues.

V is TRBV3-1 (or the pseudogene TRBV3-2) and J is TRBJ2-7; 14 positions match TRBD2. This CDR3 is 15 amino acids long. Trimming took 3 bases from V and 6 from J; bases not matched to a gene: 4. In germline, CDR1 is LGHDT, CDR2 YNNKEL (reference sequence). The CDR3 region has the DNA TGTGCCAGCAGCCAGGCTGGACTAGCGGGAGGCGAGCAGTACTTC. This codes for CASSQAGLAGGEQYF.

The V and J genes are TRBV5-4 and TRBJ2-7; 10 bases match TRBD2. Germline loops: CDR1 SGHNT, CDR2 YYREEE (reference sequence). J gave up 2 bases and V 4 bases, and 6 bases lay outside the gene matches. The CDR3 totals 15 residues. CDR3 protein: CASSPLAGVPYEQYF. In DNA form, the CDR3 reads TGTGCCAGCAGCCCCCTAGCGGGAGTCCCCTACGAGCAGTACTTC.

This chain uses TRBV25-1 with TRBJ2-7, with TRBD2 matching 11 bases. The V gene end was trimmed by 2 bases and the J gene end by 7 bases; junction bases not matched to a gene: 10. The CDR3 has 16 residues. The germline gives CDR1 MGHDK, CDR2 SYGVNS. The CDR3 DNA sequence: TGTGCCAGCAGTGAACCTGCTAGCGGGAGGTCAAGGGAGCAGTACTTC. Amino acids: CASSEPASGRSREQYF.

This clone has just a few counts. The chain uses TRBV2 and TRBJ1-4; D not certain. The germline V and J ends were trimmed by 7 bases and 3 bases, with 6 bases remaining between them. The germline CDR1 and CDR2 sequences are SNHLY and FYNNEI. This CDR3 contains 12 residues. In DNA, the CDR3 is TGTGCCAGCAAGAGGGCTAATGAAAAACTGTTTTTT. This codes for CASKRANEKLFF.

V and J are TRBV30 and TRBJ1-4, with D perhaps matching TRBD1 (5 bases). Per the germline V gene, CDR1 is GTSNPN and CDR2 is SVGIG (reference sequence). The CDR3 is 15 amino acids. Trimming took off 0 bases at V and 10 bases at J, with 18 bases between the two ends. The DNA of the CDR3 is TGTGCCTGGAGTGTAGATCGTGGCCCAAGGGGAAAACTGTTTTTT. Its translation: CAWSVDRGPRGKLFF.